The 18 T cell receptor beta chains below were found in one sample sequenced in a study of cytomegalovirus exposure and HLA in healthy donors. The primer mix had 60 Vbeta and 13 Jbeta primers. Repertoires were generated with immunoSEQ multiplex PCR, while TCRdb's copy carries only in-frame clones and drops some. The sample has roughly 170,000 clones, roughly 81% seen once. The sample consisted of PBMCs. Receptor source: a girl between 5 and 17 years old in good health and CMV-seropositive.

CDR3 region: CASSPGAGRSYNEQFF. DNA of the CDR3: TGTGCCAGCAGCCCCGGCGCAGGGAGGTCCTACAATGAGCAGTTCTTC. V usage is TRBV5-6 and J usage is TRBJ2-1, with D tentatively TRBD2 (6 bases). The CDR3 length is 16 residues. Trimming pared 4 bases from V and 1 base from J, leaving 15 bases between. Looked up from germline, CDR1 is SGHDT and CDR2 is YYEEEE. Together with reference TRBV5-6 and TRBJ2-1, the CDR3 gives the full variable domain: DAGVTQSPTHLIKTRGQQVTLRCSPKSGHDTVSWYQQALGQGPQFIFQYYEEEERQRGNFPDRFSGHQFPNYSSELNVNALLLGDSALYLCASSPGAGRSYNEQFFGPGTRLTVL.

The chain has TRBV11-3 and TRBJ2-2, with 7 bases fitting TRBD2. The CDR3 is 17 residues long. V shed 5 bases, J shed 0 bases, and the junction held 9 bases outside the gene matches. Germline CDR1 is SGHNT and CDR2 is YENEEA. CDR3 nucleotide sequence: TGTGCCAGCAGCAACCCTTGGGGGGGGACGAACACCGGGGAGCTGTTTTTT. It codes for CASSNPWGGTNTGELFF.

The V gene is TRBV2, the J gene TRBJ2-1; 9 bases line up with TRBD1. The V gene end was trimmed by 8 bases and the J gene end by 4 bases; junction bases not matched to a gene: 0. CDR1 and CDR2 from the germline V gene are SNHLY and FYNNEI. The CDR3 contains 12 residues. This CDR3 is CASGQGYNEQFF. The CDR3 DNA reads as TGTGCCAGCGGACAGGGGTACAATGAGCAGTTCTTC.

J is TRBJ1-2 and V is TRBV6-6, with D possibly being TRBD1 (5 bases). Between the trimmed V and J ends, which lost 3 bases and 4 bases, there was a span of 12 bases. Germline V gene lookup returns CDR1 MNHNY and CDR2 SVGAGI (reference sequence). The length of the CDR3 is 14 residues. The CDR3 is CASSYRGEGYGYTF. For the CDR3, the DNA is TGTGCCAGCAGTTATCGAGGGGAGGGCTATGGCTACACCTTC.

J is TRBJ1-2 and V is TRBV5-1, with TRBD1 matching over 11 bases. Germline values: CDR1 SGHRS, CDR2 YFSETQ. Trimming at V came to 3 bases and at J to 2 bases, leaving 3 bases not matched to a gene. The length of the CDR3 is 15 residues. The CDR3 DNA is TGCGCCAGCAGCTCGGACAGGGGGCAGAACTATGGCTACACCTTC. This codes for CASSSDRGQNYGYTF.

The V call is TRBV9, the J call TRBJ2-1, with TRBD2 matching 8 bases. J gave up 2 bases and V 3 bases, and 4 bases lay outside the gene matches. CDR3 length: 15 amino acids. Germline assignment: CDR1 SGDLS and CDR2 YYNGEE. The CDR3 spells CASSATGGPYNEQFF. The CDR3 bases are TGTGCCAGCAGCGCTACGGGGGGGCCCTACAATGAGCAGTTCTTC.

J is TRBJ2-2 and V is TRBV27; the D is unclear. This CDR3 has 13 amino acids. CDR1 and CDR2 from the germline V gene are MNHEY and SMNVEV (reference sequence). V lost 6 bases and J lost 0, with 5 bases in between. The DNA for the CDR3 is TGTGCCAGCAGCCCCTCGAACACCGGGGAGCTGTTTTTT. Encoded protein: CASSPSNTGELFF.

The rearrangement uses TRBV18 and TRBJ2-5; TRBD2 is a possible D gene (5 bases). Trimming removed 2 bases at V and 5 bases at J, with 15 bases between. Germline CDR1 is KGHSH and CDR2 is LQKENI. CDR3 length equals 15 residues. DNA of the CDR3: TGTGCCAGCTCACCAAGAAAAGCGGACGCGGAGACCCAGTACTTC. Translating it yields CASSPRKADAETQYF.

V is TRBV11-3 and J is TRBJ2-7; D might be TRBD2 (5 bases). V was cut by 1 base and J by 4 bases, with 11 bases left in between. The CDR3 spans 14 residues. The germline V gene encodes CDR1 SGHNT and CDR2 YENEEA. CDR3 loop: CASSLVDYAYEQYF. The CDR3 DNA reads TGTGCCAGCAGCTTAGTAGACTACGCTTACGAGCAGTACTTC.

The V gene is TRBV2, the J gene TRBJ2-7; the match to TRBD1 covers 7 bases. Per germline, CDR1 SNHLY and CDR2 FYNNEI. V gave up 5 bases and J gave up 6 bases; unmatched junction bases: 13. The length of the CDR3 is 15 residues. CDR3 loop: CASSYRGQGVSEQYF. CDR3 nucleotide sequence: TGTGCCAGCAGTTACCGCGGGCAGGGGGTCAGCGAGCAGTACTTC.

This chain uses TRBV7-9 with TRBJ1-1; D remains unclear. Germline CDR1 SEHNR, CDR2 FQNEAQ (reference sequence). This CDR3 is built from 12 residues. Trimming shortened V by 5 bases and J by 8 bases, and 12 bases separated the two germline ends. The CDR3 region is CASSHTTGEAFF. The CDR3 DNA follows: TGTGCCAGCAGCCACACGACGGGGGAAGCTTTCTTT.

This clone was picked up a small number of times. The CDR3 DNA reads as TGTGCCTCTATCAGCGATTATAGCAATCAGCCCCAGCATTTT. Translated: CASISDYSNQPQHF. The chain has TRBV30 and TRBJ1-5; D is unresolved. This CDR3 contains 14 residues. V shed 7 bases and J shed 0 bases, with 13 bases lying between them. Germline V gene lookup returns CDR1 GTSNPN and CDR2 SVGIG (reference sequence).

The gene calls are TRBV6-6 and TRBJ2-7; D is possibly TRBD2 (6 bases). Germline CDR1 is MNHNY and CDR2 is SVGAGI (reference sequence). V gave up 4 bases and J gave up 0 bases, with 10 bases separating them. The CDR3 loop spans 14 amino acids. The CDR3: CASSSPGSSYEQYF. CDR3 nucleotide sequence: TGTGCCAGCAGTTCTCCCGGGAGCTCCTACGAGCAGTACTTC.

For this clone: The sample contains more than one DNA sequence encoding this CDR3. The CDR3 DNA sequence: TGTGCCTGGAGTTTGGGGGGCTCTGGAAACACCATATATTTT. Its translation: CAWSLGGSGNTIYF. The chain joins TRBV30 to TRBJ1-3; tentative D call: TRBD1 (5 bases). The CDR3 runs to 14 residues. Trimming left V 2 bases short and J 0 bases short, with 8 bases between. Germline CDR1 is GTSNPN and CDR2 is SVGIG (reference sequence).

This chain uses TRBV10-3 with TRBJ2-3; a possible D gene is TRBD2 (5 bases). The CDR3 runs to 15 residues. The V end was cut by 0 bases, the J end by 4 bases, with 11 bases between. Germline lookup yields CDR1 ENHRY and CDR2 SYGVKD. CDR3 in DNA: TGTGCCATCAGTGAGTCCCCCAGCGGACCAGATACGCAGTATTTT. This gives the protein CAISESPSGPDTQYF.

The chain uses TRBV11-2 and TRBJ1-2; 10 bases match TRBD1. Germline V CDR1 and CDR2: SGHAT, FQNNGV. The length of the CDR3 is 17 residues. Trimming at V came to 5 bases and at J to 4 bases, leaving 13 bases not matched to a gene. CDR3 amino acids: CASSPPVETGGIYGYTF. DNA of the CDR3: TGTGCCAGCAGCCCCCCGGTGGAGACAGGGGGCATCTATGGCTACACCTTC. Full variable domain (rest looked up from reference TRBV11-2 and TRBJ1-2): EAGVAQSPRYKIIEKRQSVAFWCNPISGHATLYWYQQILGQGPKLLIQFQNNGVVDDSQLPKDRFSAERLKGVDSTLKIQPAKLEDSAVYLCASSPPVETGGIYGYTFGSGTRLTVV.

This clone was observed a single time. V is TRBV18 and J is TRBJ2-4; 7 bases agree with TRBD1. CDR3 length equals 16 residues. CDR1 and CDR2 (germline): KGHSH, LQKENI. V trimming: 1 base; J trimming: 1 base; junction bases outside the gene matches: 4. In nucleotides, the CDR3 is TGTGCCAGCTCACCACTGTCACAGGGGGCCAAAAACATTCAGTACTTC. Translated: CASSPLSQGAKNIQYF.

The chain has TRBV9 and TRBJ1-2; D unresolved. The V gene lost 3 bases and the J gene lost 6 bases, with 9 bases spanning the gap. This CDR3 has 12 amino acids. Germline V gene sequence: CDR1 SGDLS, CDR2 YYNGEE. The CDR3 DNA sequence: TGTGCCAGCAGCGGTGAGTTGGATGGCTACACCTTC. This sequence encodes CASSGELDGYTF.